Below are 5 T cell receptor beta chains sequenced from a single sample in a study of T cell responses to AZD1222 COVID-19 vaccine. TCRdb keeps only in-frame clones here, not all; method: immunoSEQ multiplex PCR. The profile covers about 140,000 clones, with just under 95% appearing a single time and around 1.5% taken by the ten largest. Source: peripheral blood, taken on day 0 of AZD1222 vaccination. Every receptor here comes from an adult in good health.

The chain is built from TRBV18 and TRBJ1-5; 8 bases are shared with TRBD1. After removal of 3 bases from V and 0 bases from J, the junction contained 7 bases not matched to a gene. The CDR3 totals 17 residues. Germline assignment: CDR1 KGHSH and CDR2 LQKENI. CDR3 DNA sequence: TGTGCCAGCTCACCCACAGGGGGTGAGTATAGCAATCAGCCCCAGCATTTT. This codes for CASSPTGGEYSNQPQHF.

This chain connects TRBV10-3 to TRBJ1-2, with 9 bases identical to TRBD1. CDR1 and CDR2 (germline): ENHRY, SYGVKD. After removal of 10 bases from V and 6 bases from J, the junction contained 6 bases not matched to a gene. The length of the CDR3 is 12 residues. CDR3 in amino acids: CATAGTGNGYTF. DNA of the CDR3: TGTGCCACCGCCGGGACAGGGAATGGCTACACCTTC.

The V gene is TRBV27, the J gene TRBJ1-1, with D perhaps matching TRBD1 (5 bases). Germline V CDR1 and CDR2: MNHEY, SMNVEV (reference sequence). The CDR3 has 14 amino acids. The V gene lost 4 bases and the J gene lost 5 bases, with 14 bases spanning the gap. The CDR3 spells CASSWGSGRTEAFF. In nucleotides, the CDR3 is TGTGCCAGCAGTTGGGGCAGCGGGCGGACTGAAGCTTTCTTT.

The chain employs TRBV9 and TRBJ1-3, with D perhaps matching TRBD1 (5 bases). Trimming removed 3 bases at V and 8 bases at J, with 18 bases between. The germline V gene has CDR1 SGDLS and CDR2 YYNGEE. The CDR3 has 15 amino acids. In DNA, the CDR3 is TGTGCCAGCAGCGCCTTAGGGGAGGTGAAGGACACCATATATTTT. It yields the protein CASSALGEVKDTIYF.

This chain connects TRBV19 to TRBJ2-7; possibly TRBD1 or TRBD2 for D (5 bases each). The CDR3 extends over 14 amino acids. The V end was cut by 10 bases, the J end by 2 bases, with 18 bases between. In germline, CDR1 is LNHDA, CDR2 SQIVND (reference sequence). The CDR3 region has the DNA TGTGCCACGCGCAGTTCCGGGGCAACCTACGAGCAGTACTTC. This sequence encodes CATRSSGATYEQYF.